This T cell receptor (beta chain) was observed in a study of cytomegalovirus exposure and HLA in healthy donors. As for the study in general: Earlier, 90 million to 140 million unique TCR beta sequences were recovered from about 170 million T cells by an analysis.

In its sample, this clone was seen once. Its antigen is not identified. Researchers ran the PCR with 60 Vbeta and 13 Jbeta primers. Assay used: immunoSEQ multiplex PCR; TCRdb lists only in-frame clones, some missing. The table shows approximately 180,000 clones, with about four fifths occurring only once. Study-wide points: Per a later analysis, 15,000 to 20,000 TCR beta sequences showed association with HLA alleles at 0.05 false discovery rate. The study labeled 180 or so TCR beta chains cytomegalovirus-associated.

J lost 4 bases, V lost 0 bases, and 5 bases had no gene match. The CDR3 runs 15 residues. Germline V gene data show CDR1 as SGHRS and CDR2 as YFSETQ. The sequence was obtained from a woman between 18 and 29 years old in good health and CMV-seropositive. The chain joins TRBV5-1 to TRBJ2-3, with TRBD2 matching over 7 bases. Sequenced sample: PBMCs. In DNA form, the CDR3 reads TGCGCCAGCAGCTTGGAGGCAGGGAGGGCAGATACGCAGTATTTT. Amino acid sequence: CASSLEAGRADTQYF.